The entry below gives a single T cell receptor beta chain sequence along with its context. The target antigen is unknown. CDR3 length: 18 residues. The ends lost 4 bases at V and 0 bases at J; junction bases unmatched: 6. CDR1 and CDR2 from the germline V gene are SEHNR and FQNEAQ (reference sequence). The TCR beta library used iRepertoire HTBI primers with Arm-PCR amplification of CDR3. TCRdb processed the multiplex PCR reads anew with MiXCR; each CDR3 protein has one entry. The sample records roughly 430,000 distinct CDR3 sequences, about 21% being singletons. The data are from a study of regulatory T cells in long-lasting Graves disease. Study findings and constraints: With a small sample size, accuracy may have been reduced. Persistent Graves' disease cases displayed lower TCR diversity than newly diagnosed ones. There was favoring of TRBV28, TRBJ1-2 and TRBJ2-5 in persistent disease.

Time point indicated: persistent/refractory GD, antithyroid drugs over 5 years with positive TRAb. RNA isolated from PBMCs was used to make the TCR library. Guidelines of the American Thyroid Association were used to diagnose Graves' disease. The TCR originated in a female donor with Graves disease. The sample was peripheral blood mononuclear cells (PBMCs), taken when the disease was refractory, from a patient treated with antithyroid drugs. This chain connects TRBV7-9 to TRBJ2-2, with 12 positions matching TRBD2. In DNA, the CDR3 is TGTGCCAGCAGCTGGAATAGACTAGCGGGAGCGAACACCGGGGAGCTGTTTTTT. Translation: CASSWNRLAGANTGELFF.